Each of the 16 T cell receptor beta chains below was sequenced from the same sample in a study of cytomegalovirus exposure and HLA in healthy donors. The PCR ran on 60 Vbeta and 13 Jbeta primers. Using immunoSEQ multiplex PCR, the repertoire was profiled, and TCRdb retains in-frame clones only, with some absent. The data contain about 150,000 clones, around 72% of them singletons. Source material: PBMCs. The receptors were sampled from a woman between 40 and 50 years old in good health and CMV-seropositive.

The genes are TRBV5-6 and TRBJ1-5, with 7 bases identical to TRBD1. J was trimmed by 4 bases and V by 4 bases; bases with no gene match: 11. This CDR3 region has 16 residues. CDR1 is SGHDT and CDR2 is YYEEEE in the germline V gene. The CDR3 DNA reads as TGTGCCAGCAGCCTGCGCCGGACAGGCACTAATCAGCCCCAGCATTTT. It translates to CASSLRRTGTNQPQHF.

The rearrangement links TRBV2 to TRBJ1-1; 7 nucleotides line up with TRBD1. This CDR3 comprises 14 residues. The junction had 2 bases not matched to a gene; V was cut back by 3 bases and J by 1 base. CDR1 and CDR2 from the germline V gene are SNHLY and FYNNEI. CDR3 sequence (DNA): TGTGCCAGCAGTGACTACAGGGGGAACACTGAAGCTTTCTTT. Its protein is CASSDYRGNTEAFF.

The chain has TRBV2 and TRBJ2-1; 7 bases map to TRBD2. With 8 bases clipped from V and 0 bases from J, the junction kept 4 bases outside the gene matches. The CDR3 contains 14 residues. Germline V gene data show CDR1 as SNHLY and CDR2 as FYNNEI. As DNA, the CDR3 is TGTGCCAGCTGGGAGGGCGGCTCCTACAATGAGCAGTTCTTC. It specifies CASWEGGSYNEQFF.

The chain links TRBV5-1 to TRBJ1-1, with D perhaps TRBD1 (5 bases). Per the germline V gene, CDR1 is SGHRS and CDR2 is YFSETQ. V lost 3 bases and J 1 base, leaving 16 bases between the germline ends. The CDR3 extends over 16 amino acids. The CDR3 protein is CASSSNPGGTNTEAFF. The CDR3 DNA sequence: TGCGCCAGCAGCTCGAACCCCGGAGGGACGAACACTGAAGCTTTCTTT.

This sequence joins TRBV6-1 and TRBJ1-4; perhaps TRBD1 as D (5 bases). The germline gives CDR1 MNHNS, CDR2 SASEGT. The V end lost 7 bases, the J end lost 8 bases, and 14 bases lay between the germline ends. This CDR3 contains 13 residues. CDR3 residues: CASMRGDGEKLFF. The CDR3 nucleotides read TGTGCCAGCATGCGGGGCGACGGAGAAAAACTGTTTTTT.

The J gene is TRBJ2-2, the V gene TRBV9, with D possibly matching TRBD1 (6 bases). Between the trimmed V and J ends, which lost 3 bases and 5 bases, there was a span of 17 bases. Germline V lookup: CDR1 SGDLS, CDR2 YYNGEE. This CDR3 has 16 amino acids. CDR3 loop: CASSGLQGRETGELFF. The CDR3, as DNA: TGTGCCAGCAGCGGATTACAGGGAAGGGAGACCGGGGAGCTGTTTTTT.

The chain has TRBV6-6 and TRBJ2-3, with unresolved D. CDR3 size: 13 residues. Germline loops: CDR1 MNHNY, CDR2 SVGAGI (reference sequence). Trimming removed 6 bases at V and 1 base at J, with 8 bases between. CDR3 sequence reads: CASRTQGTDTQYF. The CDR3, as DNA: TGTGCCAGCAGGACCCAGGGCACAGATACGCAGTATTTT.

This chain uses TRBV6-6 with TRBJ2-1, with 9 nucleotides matching TRBD2. V lost 7 bases to trimming and J lost 2 bases; unmatched junction nucleotides: 6. Per germline, CDR1 MNHNY and CDR2 SVGAGI (reference sequence). This CDR3 is 15 amino acids long. The CDR3 DNA follows: TGTGCCAGCAAAATGGGCGGGGGGGCCTACAATGAGCAGTTCTTC. It yields the protein CASKMGGGAYNEQFF.

This clone was found once. The chain links TRBV11-2 to TRBJ1-1; D is possibly TRBD1 (5 bases). The CDR3 has 12 residues. The ends were cut back, 5 bases at V and 11 bases at J, with 15 bases in the middle. The germline V gene has CDR1 SGHAT and CDR2 FQNNGV. CDR3 sequence (DNA): TGTGCCAGCAGCCCATCAGGGTTGCGGGCTTTCTTT. Protein: CASSPSGLRAFF. The full variable domain, completed using reference TRBV11-2 and TRBJ1-1, is EAGVAQSPRYKIIEKRQSVAFWCNPISGHATLYWYQQILGQGPKLLIQFQNNGVVDDSQLPKDRFSAERLKGVDSTLKIQPAKLEDSAVYLCASSPSGLRAFFGQGTRLTVV.

The rearrangement links TRBV11-1 to TRBJ1-1, with 7 bases fitting TRBD1. Per germline, CDR1 SGHAT and CDR2 FQDESV (reference sequence). Germline trimming cut 2 bases from V and 6 bases from J; bases unmatched to any gene: 3. The CDR3 extends over 13 amino acids. The CDR3 bases are TGTGCCAGCAGCTTATTAACAGGGGCTGAAGCTTTCTTT. Amino acids: CASSLLTGAEAFF.

The chain couples TRBV2 to TRBJ2-1; D might be TRBD1 (5 bases). In germline, CDR1 is SNHLY, CDR2 FYNNEI. The CDR3 has 15 amino acids. V was clipped by 4 bases and J by 4 bases, with 14 bases between them. In DNA form, the CDR3 reads TGTGCCAGCAGTGGGGGCCGTAGATCGTACAATGAGCAGTTCTTC. Amino acids: CASSGGRRSYNEQFF.

This clone was seen a single time. The gene calls are TRBV11-2 and TRBJ2-3; tentative D call: TRBD2 (5 bases). The CDR3 has 12 amino acids. V dropped 4 bases and J dropped 4 bases, with 6 bases sitting between them. The V gene's germline CDR1 is SGHAT and CDR2 FQNNGV. CDR3 sequence (DNA): TGTGCCAGCAGCTACGGGGCAGATACGCAGTATTTT. Encoded protein: CASSYGADTQYF. Based on the CDR3 plus reference TRBV11-2 and TRBJ2-3, the full variable domain is EAGVAQSPRYKIIEKRQSVAFWCNPISGHATLYWYQQILGQGPKLLIQFQNNGVVDDSQLPKDRFSAERLKGVDSTLKIQPAKLEDSAVYLCASSYGADTQYFGPGTRLTVL.

The chain carries TRBV30 and TRBJ2-1, with D tentatively TRBD1 (5 bases). The germline gives CDR1 GTSNPN, CDR2 SVGIG (reference sequence). Trimming stripped 2 bases from V and 9 bases from J, with 11 bases between. CDR3 length equals 12 residues. The CDR3: CAWSLKRGEQFF. CDR3 nucleotides: TGTGCCTGGAGTTTAAAAAGGGGTGAGCAGTTCTTC.

This chain connects TRBV2 to TRBJ1-4; D ambiguous. This CDR3 contains 15 residues. V dropped 6 bases and J dropped 0 bases, with 11 bases sitting between them. Germline V lookup: CDR1 SNHLY, CDR2 FYNNEI. The CDR3 protein is CASSPWRATNEKLFF. CDR3 coding DNA: TGTGCCAGCAGCCCTTGGCGGGCAACTAATGAAAAACTGTTTTTT.

The chain joins TRBV7-6 to TRBJ1-6, with 7 bases matching TRBD1. CDR1 is SGHVS, CDR2 FNYEAQ, per germline. J lost 7 bases, V lost 5 bases, and 14 bases had no gene match. The CDR3 runs to 17 residues. CDR3 nucleotide sequence: TGTGCCAGCAGCCCCAAACCTAAGGGACAGAAAAATTCACCCCTCCACTTT. Protein sequence: CASSPKPKGQKNSPLHF.

The CDR3 nucleotides are TGCAGCGTTTCGAACACCTACGAGCAGTACTTC. Translated: CSVSNTYEQYF. The chain uses TRBV29-1 and TRBJ2-7; D call uncertain. CDR3 size: 11 residues. Germline V gives CDR1 SQVTM, CDR2 ANQGSEA. Trimming shortened V by 5 bases and J by 2 bases, and 7 bases separated the two germline ends.